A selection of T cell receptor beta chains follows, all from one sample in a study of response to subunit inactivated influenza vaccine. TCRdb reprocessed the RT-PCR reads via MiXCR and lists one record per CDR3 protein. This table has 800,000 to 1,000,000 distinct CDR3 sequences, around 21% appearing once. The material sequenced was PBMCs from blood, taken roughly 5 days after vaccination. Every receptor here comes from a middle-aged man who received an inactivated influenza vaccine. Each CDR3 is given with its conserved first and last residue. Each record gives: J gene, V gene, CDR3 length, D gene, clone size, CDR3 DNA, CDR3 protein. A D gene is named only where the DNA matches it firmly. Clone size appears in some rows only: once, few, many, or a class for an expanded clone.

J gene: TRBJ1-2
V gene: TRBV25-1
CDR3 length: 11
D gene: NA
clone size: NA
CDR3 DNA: TGTGCCAGCAAAGAAGGGAGAGGCTACACCTTC
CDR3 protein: CASKEGRGYTF

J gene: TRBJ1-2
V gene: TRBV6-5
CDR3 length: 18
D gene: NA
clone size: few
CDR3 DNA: TGTGCCAGCAGTTACTCGATTTGGTCAGGAGAACTTAACTATGGCTACACCTTC
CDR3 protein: CASSYSIWSGELNYGYTF

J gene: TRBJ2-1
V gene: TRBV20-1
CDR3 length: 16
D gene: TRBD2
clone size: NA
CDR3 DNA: TGCAGTGCTAGAGATCGTCTAGCGGGAGTGGCCAATGAGCAGTTCTTC
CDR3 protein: CSARDRLAGVANEQFF

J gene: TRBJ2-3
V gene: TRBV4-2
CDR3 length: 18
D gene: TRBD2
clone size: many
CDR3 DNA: TGTGCCAGCAGCCAGGTCTATTTGGCGGGGGGCCGCACAGATACGCAGTATTTT
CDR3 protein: CASSQVYLAGGRTDTQYF

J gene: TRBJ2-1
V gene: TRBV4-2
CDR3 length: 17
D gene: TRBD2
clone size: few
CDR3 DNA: TGTGCCAGCAGCCAAGAATTAGCGGGGGCGATCTACAATGAGCAGTTCTTC
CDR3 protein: CASSQELAGAIYNEQFF

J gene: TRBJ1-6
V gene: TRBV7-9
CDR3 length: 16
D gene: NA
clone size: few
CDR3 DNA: TGTGCCAGCAGTAGAGGCAGGGATAACTATAATTCACCCCTCCACTTT
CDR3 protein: CASSRGRDNYNSPLHF

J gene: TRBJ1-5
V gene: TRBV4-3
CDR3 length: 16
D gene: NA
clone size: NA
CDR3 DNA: TGCGCCAGCAGCCGACTGTTTGACCCATTCGATCAGCCCCAGCATTTT
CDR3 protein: CASSRLFDPFDQPQHF

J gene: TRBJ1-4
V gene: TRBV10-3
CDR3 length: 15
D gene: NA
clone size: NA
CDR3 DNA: TGTGCCATCAGTGAGTCGGGGACACAAAATGAAAAACTGTTTTTT
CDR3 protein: CAISESGTQNEKLFF

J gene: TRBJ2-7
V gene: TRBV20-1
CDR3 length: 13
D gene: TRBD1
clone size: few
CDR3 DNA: TGCAGTGCAAGGGCCCAATACAGGGGTGAGCAGTACTTC
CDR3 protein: CSARAQYRGEQYF

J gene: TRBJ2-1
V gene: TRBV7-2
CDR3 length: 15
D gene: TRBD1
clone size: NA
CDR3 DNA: TGTGCCAGCAGCTTAGGGGGACAGCGGTACAATGAGCAGTTCTTC
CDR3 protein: CASSLGGQRYNEQFF